Below are 27 T cell receptor beta chains sequenced from a single sample in a study of T cell responses to AZD1222 COVID-19 vaccine. The method was immunoSEQ multiplex PCR; TCRdb's version includes in-frame clones alone and lacks a portion of them. The sample includes 95,000 to 130,000 clones, around 91% of them seen just once. Material: peripheral blood, obtained 28 days after the second AZD1222 dose. Every receptor here comes from an adult who received the AZD1222 COVID-19 vaccine.

The rearrangement joins TRBV5-1 to TRBJ1-5, with TRBD1 identical over 7 bases. Germline CDR1 and CDR2: SGHRS and YFSETQ. The length of the CDR3 is 14 residues. J lost 4 bases, V lost 4 bases, and 5 bases had no gene match. CDR3 DNA: TGCGCCAGCAGCCGGACAGGACGGAATCAGCCCCAGCATTTT. Residues: CASSRTGRNQPQHF.

V usage is TRBV11-1 and J usage is TRBJ1-1, with 9 positions matching TRBD1. CDR3 length equals 16 residues. The V gene's germline CDR1 is SGHAT and CDR2 FQDESV (reference sequence). Trimming at V came to 0 bases and at J to 3 bases, leaving 5 bases not matched to a gene. Written as DNA, the CDR3 is TGTGCCAGCAGCTTAGCGCTAGGGACAGGGTACACTGAAGCTTTCTTT. Translating it yields CASSLALGTGYTEAFF.

The chain joins TRBV6-2 or TRBV6-3 to TRBJ2-7; tentative D call: TRBD2 (5 bases). Germline lookup yields CDR1 MNHEY and CDR2 SVGEGT. V dropped 0 bases and J dropped 9 bases, with 12 bases sitting between them. CDR3 length equals 13 residues. CDR3 bases: TGTGCCAGCAGTTACTCCTCAGAAGGGAGGCAGTACTTC. Its translation is CASSYSSEGRQYF.

The chain is built from TRBV19 and TRBJ1-5; no definite D call. The CDR3 sequence is 17 residues long. CDR1 and CDR2 (germline): LNHDA, SQIVND (reference sequence). The V end lost 2 bases, the J end lost 0 bases, and 14 bases lay between the germline ends. Here the CDR3 DNA reads TGTGCCAGTAGTATAATGGCCACAACGATTAGCAATCAGCCCCAGCATTTT. Translating it yields CASSIMATTISNQPQHF. Filled out from reference TRBV19 and TRBJ1-5, the complete variable domain reads DGGITQSPKYLFRKEGQNVTLSCEQNLNHDAMYWYRQDPGQGLRLIYYSQIVNDFQKGDIAEGYSVSREKKESFPLTVTSAQKNPTAFYLCASSIMATTISNQPQHFGDGTRLSIL.

The chain combines TRBV7-2 with TRBJ2-7, with 9 bases identical to TRBD2. Germline V CDR1 and CDR2: SGHTA, FQGNSA. V lost 4 bases, J lost 7 bases, and 8 bases stayed unmatched. CDR3 length equals 14 residues. CDR3: CASSSLAGVWEQYF. The CDR3 DNA reads as TGTGCCAGCAGCTCATTAGCGGGAGTATGGGAGCAGTACTTC.

This clone was picked up one time. The J gene is TRBJ2-1, the V gene TRBV4-2, with 10 bases lining up with TRBD1. Germline V gene sequence: CDR1 LGHNA, CDR2 YNFKEQ. V was clipped by 2 bases and J by 6 bases; unmatched bases: 7. CDR3 length equals 16 residues. The chain's CDR3 is CASSQRDRGAPNEQFF. The CDR3 DNA is TGTGCCAGCAGCCAAAGGGACAGGGGAGCACCCAATGAGCAGTTCTTC.

CDR3 sequence (DNA): TGCGCCAGCAGCTTCTCAACGGGACTAGCGGTAAATGAGCAGTTCTTC. Protein: CASSFSTGLAVNEQFF. This chain links TRBV5-1 with TRBJ2-1; 11 nucleotides agree with TRBD2. In germline, CDR1 is SGHRS, CDR2 YFSETQ. The CDR3 runs 16 residues. The J segment lost 7 bases and the V segment lost 2 bases, leaving 8 bases of the junction unmatched.

The chain employs TRBV2 and TRBJ1-5; 12 positions agree with TRBD1. Germline V CDR1 and CDR2: SNHLY, FYNNEI. The CDR3 is 15 residues long. Germline trimming cut 6 bases from V and 6 bases from J; bases unmatched to any gene: 6. The CDR3 here is CASRGTGGKGQPQHF. The CDR3 DNA sequence: TGTGCCAGCAGGGGGACAGGGGGCAAGGGTCAGCCCCAGCATTTT.

V gene TRBV2 combines with J gene TRBJ2-5, with TRBD2 as a possible D gene (5 bases). In germline, CDR1 is SNHLY, CDR2 FYNNEI. There are 15 residues in the CDR3. Trimming took 1 base from V and 3 from J, leaving 12 bases between them. CDR3 sequence reads: CASSEESGNEETQYF. CDR3 nucleotides: TGTGCCAGCAGTGAAGAATCGGGGAACGAAGAGACCCAGTACTTC.

CDR3 amino acids: CASSSSGTTNEKLFF. In nucleotides, the CDR3 is TGTGCCAGCAGCTCTTCGGGGACAACTAATGAAAAACTGTTTTTT. The rearrangement joins TRBV9 to TRBJ1-4; D gene uncertain. This CDR3 has 15 residues. Looked up from germline, CDR1 is SGDLS and CDR2 is YYNGEE. V shed 4 bases and J shed 0 bases, with 10 bases lying between them.

The J gene is TRBJ1-1, the V gene TRBV5-1; 8 bases map to TRBD1. Germline CDR1 reads SGHRS; CDR2 reads YFSETQ. The junction had 7 bases not matched to a gene; V was cut back by 3 bases and J by 0 bases. This CDR3 is 16 amino acids long. The DNA for the CDR3 is TGCGCCAGCAGCTCCCAACCGGGACAGGTGAACACTGAAGCTTTCTTT. Protein product: CASSSQPGQVNTEAFF. Drawing the rest from reference TRBV5-1 and TRBJ1-1, the complete variable domain is KAGVTQTPRYLIKTRGQQVTLSCSPISGHRSVSWYQQTPGQGLQFLFEYFSETQRNKGNFPGRFSGRQFSNSRSEMNVSTLELGDSALYLCASSSQPGQVNTEAFFGQGTRLTVV.

This clone appeared a few times. CDR3: CASRTQQGKAFF. In DNA, the CDR3 is TGTGCCAGCAGAACCCAACAGGGTAAGGCTTTCTTT. The chain combines TRBV6-6 with TRBJ1-1, with D perhaps TRBD1 (6 bases). This CDR3 spans 12 amino acids. With 6 bases removed from V and 11 bases from J, the gap between germline ends came to 16 bases. The germline gives CDR1 MNHNY, CDR2 SVGAGI (reference sequence).

This chain links TRBV3-1 (or the pseudogene TRBV3-2) with TRBJ2-7, with 7 bases lining up with TRBD2. J gave up 6 bases and V 0 bases, and 11 bases lay outside the gene matches. CDR1 and CDR2 (germline): LGHDT, YNNKEL (reference sequence). The length of the CDR3 is 16 residues. DNA for the CDR3: TGTGCCAGCAGCCAAGATTCGCGGGAGCTCGTCCGCGAGCAGTACTTC. Protein: CASSQDSRELVREQYF.

The chain uses TRBV18 and TRBJ2-1; 8 nucleotides agree with TRBD2. The germline V gene encodes CDR1 KGHSH and CDR2 LQKENI. The CDR3 runs 17 residues. The V segment lost 4 bases and the J segment 8 bases; nucleotides outside the gene matches: 16. The DNA for the CDR3 is TGTGCCAGCTCACGTTTTAGCGGGACAAACCCTACTCATGAGCAGTTCTTC. Its translation: CASSRFSGTNPTHEQFF.

The CDR3 bases are TGCGCCAGCAGCCAAGGGTCAGGGGGGGGACTCCTGAACACTGAAGCTTTCTTT. This encodes CASSQGSGGGLLNTEAFF. The chain couples TRBV4-1 to TRBJ1-1, with 7 positions matching TRBD1. The V gene's germline CDR1 is MGHRA and CDR2 YSYEKL. This CDR3 contains 18 residues. The ends lost 1 base at V and 0 bases at J; junction bases unmatched: 11.

The rearrangement joins TRBV5-1 to TRBJ2-2; TRBD1 might be the D (6 bases). The CDR3 totals 16 residues. V lost 3 bases to trimming and J lost 4 bases, with 16 bases between them. Germline loops: CDR1 SGHRS, CDR2 YFSETQ. The CDR3 protein is CASSWGQTYFTGELFF. DNA of the CDR3: TGCGCCAGCAGCTGGGGACAAACCTACTTCACCGGGGAGCTGTTTTTT.

V usage is TRBV27 and J usage is TRBJ2-4; no definite D call. CDR1 is MNHEY and CDR2 is SMNVEV in the germline V gene (reference sequence). Trimming took off 8 bases at V and 2 bases at J, with 16 bases between the two ends. This CDR3 is built from 15 residues. CDR3 amino acids: CASSTGLYTKNIQYF. Written as DNA, the CDR3 is TGTGCCAGCTCCACTGGTTTGTATACCAAAAACATTCAGTACTTC.

This sequence joins TRBV30 and TRBJ2-1; 10 bases are shared with TRBD2. The germline V gene encodes CDR1 GTSNPN and CDR2 SVGIG (reference sequence). The V gene end was trimmed by 4 bases and the J gene end by 9 bases; junction bases not matched to a gene: 9. This CDR3 comprises 14 residues. CDR3 sequence reads: CAWIGSGRAVEQFF. In nucleotides, the CDR3 is TGTGCCTGGATAGGGAGCGGGAGGGCCGTTGAGCAGTTCTTC.

The V call is TRBV5-6, the J call TRBJ2-5; no clear D. V was pared by 4 bases and J by 0 bases, with 16 bases between. Germline V gives CDR1 SGHDT, CDR2 YYEEEE. The CDR3 has 16 amino acids. CDR3 DNA: TGTGCCAGCAGCCCCGTGCAGGCAATCTACCAAGAGACCCAGTACTTC. This codes for CASSPVQAIYQETQYF.

V usage is TRBV7-3 and J usage is TRBJ2-1; D is undetermined. The CDR3 runs 12 residues. From germline, CDR1 is SGHTA and CDR2 FQGTGA. V was pared by 3 bases and J by 7 bases, with 7 bases between. The CDR3 loop is CASSFFENEQFF. CDR3 DNA sequence: TGTGCCAGCAGCTTCTTCGAGAATGAGCAGTTCTTC.

The chain is built from TRBV11-1 and TRBJ1-1; D may be TRBD1 (6 bases). Germline V gene sequence: CDR1 SGHAT, CDR2 FQDESV (reference sequence). Trimming stripped 5 bases from V and 1 base from J, with 8 bases between. The CDR3 extends over 13 amino acids. The CDR3 DNA reads as TGTGCCAGCAGCCGGGGACAGAACACTGAAGCTTTCTTT. This translates into CASSRGQNTEAFF.

The rearrangement uses TRBV5-1 and TRBJ1-4, with 7 bases aligning to TRBD1. V trimming: 6 bases; J trimming: 5 bases; junction bases outside the gene matches: 7. Germline CDR1 reads SGHRS; CDR2 reads YFSETQ. The CDR3 is 14 amino acids. The DNA of the CDR3 is TGCGCCAGCACCCCCGGGACAGCAAATGAAAAACTGTTTTTT. Translation: CASTPGTANEKLFF.

This rearrangement joins TRBV3-1 (or the pseudogene TRBV3-2) to TRBJ1-1; TRBD1 might be the D (6 bases). Deletions cut 2 bases from V and 7 bases from J, with 8 bases between. Germline CDR1 reads LGHDT; CDR2 reads YNNKEL (reference sequence). This CDR3 comprises 12 residues. The CDR3 loop is CASSQSDSEAFF. CDR3 coding DNA: TGTGCCAGCAGCCAATCGGACAGTGAAGCTTTCTTT.

The rearrangement uses TRBV5-1 and TRBJ1-2; TRBD1 matches 7 bases. The trim removed 4 bases at V and 4 bases at J, leaving 10 bases unmatched. Per germline, CDR1 SGHRS and CDR2 YFSETQ. The CDR3 extends over 15 amino acids. DNA for the CDR3: TGCGCCAGCAGCCCGAATACCGGGACAGCCTATGGCTACACCTTC. Translated: CASSPNTGTAYGYTF. The full variable domain, completed using reference TRBV5-1 and TRBJ1-2, is KAGVTQTPRYLIKTRGQQVTLSCSPISGHRSVSWYQQTPGQGLQFLFEYFSETQRNKGNFPGRFSGRQFSNSRSEMNVSTLELGDSALYLCASSPNTGTAYGYTFGSGTRLTVV.

The chain is built from TRBV19 and TRBJ2-4, with TRBD2 matching over 9 bases. J gave up 10 bases and V 3 bases, and 4 bases lay outside the gene matches. CDR1 and CDR2 (germline): LNHDA, SQIVND (reference sequence). The CDR3 runs 13 residues. The CDR3 reads CASSMGREGIQYF. The CDR3 bases are TGTGCCAGTAGTATGGGGCGGGAGGGAATTCAGTACTTC.

The chain carries TRBV10-2 and TRBJ2-1, with 9 positions matching TRBD1. After removal of 6 bases from V and 7 bases from J, the junction contained 10 bases not matched to a gene. Germline loops: CDR1 WSHSY, CDR2 SAAADI. There are 15 residues in the CDR3. As DNA, the CDR3 is TGCGCCAGCAGGGAACCGGACAGGGGTCTAAATGAGCAGTTCTTC. Translation: CASREPDRGLNEQFF.

The chain joins TRBV12-3 or TRBV12-4 to TRBJ1-4; 9 bases match TRBD1. V gave up 6 bases and J gave up 8 bases; unmatched junction bases: 4. The CDR3 has 13 amino acids. Written as DNA, the CDR3 is TGTGCCAGCAGGCGGACAGGGGACGAAAAACTGTTTTTT. This gives the protein CASRRTGDEKLFF.